The 24 T cell receptor beta chains below were found in one sample sequenced in a study of identical twins. Each CDR3 protein is one row after TCRdb ran MiXCR on the 5' RACE reads. The data show hundreds of thousands of distinct CDR3 sequences, with about 12% seen just once and around 1.6% held by the top ten. The sample also formed part of further work on yellow fever vaccine responses in identical twins.

Material: PBMCs. The source of these receptors is a woman aged 18-29 years in good health.

This clonotype was found many times. The CDR3 here is CASSWDSNQPQHF. DNA of the CDR3: TGCGCCAGCAGCTGGGATAGCAATCAGCCCCAGCATTTT. The chain recombines TRBV5-1 with TRBJ1-5; D gene unclear. This CDR3 has 13 amino acids. Germline lookup yields CDR1 SGHRS and CDR2 YFSETQ. Trimming shortened V by 3 bases and J by 0 bases, and 4 bases separated the two germline ends.

V and J are TRBV15 and TRBJ1-2; perhaps TRBD1 as D (5 bases). The germline CDR1 and CDR2 sequences are LNHNV and YYDKDF (reference sequence). The CDR3 length is 16 residues. V gave up 8 bases and J gave up 2 bases, with 21 bases separating them. CDR3 region: CATLDETGPLNYGYTF. CDR3 bases: TGTGCCACCCTAGATGAAACAGGTCCTCTAAACTATGGCTACACCTTC.

This clonotype came up a few times. This chain joins TRBV27 and TRBJ2-1; D not resolved. The CDR3 is 13 residues long. Per the germline V gene, CDR1 is MNHEY and CDR2 is SMNVEV (reference sequence). Trimming took 6 bases from V and 7 from J, leaving 13 bases between them. CDR3 in amino acids: CASRKGAVNEQFF. DNA of the CDR3: TGTGCCAGCAGGAAGGGCGCGGTGAATGAGCAGTTCTTC.

The rearrangement links TRBV18 to TRBJ2-1; no definite D call. V gave up 1 base and J gave up 6 bases, with 7 bases separating them. Germline V gene lookup returns CDR1 KGHSH and CDR2 LQKENI. This CDR3 is built from 13 residues. Written as DNA, the CDR3 is TGTGCCAGCTCACCACAGGGCCCCAATGAGCAGTTCTTC. This encodes CASSPQGPNEQFF.

The V gene is TRBV27, the J gene TRBJ2-4; D tentatively fits TRBD1 or TRBD2 (6 bases each). The germline V and J ends were trimmed by 3 bases and 0 bases, with 18 bases remaining between them. The CDR3 loop spans 18 amino acids. CDR1 is MNHEY and CDR2 is SMNVEV in the germline V gene (reference sequence). The CDR3 region is CASSLGGLRSIAKNIQYF. CDR3 bases: TGTGCCAGCAGTTTGGGGGGCTTAAGGTCCATAGCCAAAAACATTCAGTACTTC.

At least ten counts were recorded for this clonotype. The V call is TRBV10-3, the J call TRBJ1-3; no clear D. Germline values: CDR1 ENHRY, CDR2 SYGVKD. Trimming removed 10 bases from V and 6 bases from J, with 13 bases in between. This CDR3 is built from 12 residues. The CDR3 DNA follows: TGTGCCACCGGACCCAAGGAAAACACCATATATTTT. Protein: CATGPKENTIYF.

This clonotype was found a few times. This rearrangement joins TRBV5-1 to TRBJ2-5; D gene unclear. CDR1 and CDR2 from the germline V gene are SGHRS and YFSETQ. V was clipped by 3 bases and J by 5 bases, with 8 bases between them. CDR3 length: 12 residues. CDR3 in amino acids: CASSYIGETQYF. Written as DNA, the CDR3 is TGCGCCAGCAGCTACATAGGGGAGACCCAGTACTTC.

This chain links TRBV10-3 with TRBJ1-1; tentative D call: TRBD1 (6 bases). This CDR3 has 13 residues. The ends were cut back, 11 bases at V and 4 bases at J, with 17 bases in the middle. The germline gives CDR1 ENHRY, CDR2 SYGVKD. The CDR3 DNA sequence: TGTGCCGGGGGTGGGGGCGCGGGCACTGAAGCTTTCTTT. Translating it yields CAGGGGAGTEAFF.

The rearrangement links TRBV28 to TRBJ2-1, with 12 bases matching TRBD1. The CDR3 contains 14 residues. Germline V lookup: CDR1 MDHEN, CDR2 SYDVKM. The V gene end was trimmed by 10 bases and the J gene end by 9 bases; junction bases not matched to a gene: 10. The CDR3 region is CATKRDRGPGEQFF. The CDR3 DNA is TGTGCCACCAAACGGGACAGGGGGCCGGGTGAGCAGTTCTTC.

This clonotype was observed a few times. This sequence joins TRBV12-3 or TRBV12-4 and TRBJ2-2, with D perhaps matching TRBD1 (5 bases). The CDR3 is made up of 13 amino acids. Trimming removed 6 bases at V and 2 bases at J, with 7 bases between. The CDR3 spells CASRTDNTGELFF. Written as DNA, the CDR3 is TGTGCCAGCAGGACAGATAACACCGGGGAGCTGTTTTTT.

The chain has TRBV6-1 and TRBJ2-5; 7 nucleotides align to TRBD1. The germline V gene has CDR1 MNHNS and CDR2 SASEGT. The CDR3 is 14 residues long. J was trimmed by 5 bases and V by 6 bases; bases with no gene match: 9. The CDR3 loop reads CASSPTGSVETQYF. The CDR3 region has the DNA TGTGCCAGCAGCCCGACAGGGTCCGTGGAGACCCAGTACTTC.

V gene TRBV7-9 combines with J gene TRBJ2-2; tentatively, D is TRBD1 or TRBD2 (7 bases each). The CDR3 is 13 residues long. Germline V gene sequence: CDR1 SEHNR, CDR2 FQNEAQ (reference sequence). Trimming took 8 bases from V and 6 from J, leaving 13 bases between them. The chain's CDR3 is CASAQGGAGELFF. Here the CDR3 DNA reads TGTGCCAGCGCTCAGGGGGGGGCCGGGGAGCTGTTTTTT.

This clonotype was seen at least ten times. This chain links TRBV28 with TRBJ2-5, with D possibly being TRBD1 (6 bases). CDR3 length: 13 residues. Germline CDR1 reads MDHEN; CDR2 reads SYDVKM. Trimming removed 8 bases from V and 2 bases from J, with 12 bases in between. CDR3 DNA sequence: TGTGCCAGCGGACGGACAGAGCAAGAGACCCAGTACTTC. Translated: CASGRTEQETQYF.

The chain recombines TRBV6-1 with TRBJ2-7, with D unresolved. Between the trimmed V and J ends, which lost 7 bases and 11 bases, there was a span of 21 bases. The germline V gene has CDR1 MNHNS and CDR2 SASEGT. This CDR3 has 13 residues. CDR3 nucleotide sequence: TGTGCCAGCACCCAAGTCTCGGACGGATGGGAGTACTTC. Translation gives CASTQVSDGWEYF.

This clonotype was recorded at least ten times. The chain combines TRBV7-2 with TRBJ1-1, with D uncertain. The germline V gene encodes CDR1 SGHTA and CDR2 FQGNSA. The V end lost 1 base, the J end lost 9 bases, and 12 bases lay between the germline ends. CDR3 length: 13 amino acids. The CDR3 sequence is CASSLETGRKAFF. CDR3 in DNA: TGTGCCAGCAGCTTAGAAACGGGTAGAAAAGCTTTCTTT.

This clonotype appeared many times. The chain recombines TRBV12-3 or TRBV12-4 with TRBJ2-1; 8 nucleotides line up with TRBD2. CDR3 length equals 14 residues. V shed 4 bases and J 7 bases; nucleotides not matched to a gene: 6. The CDR3 is CASSSTGGRNEQFF. CDR3 DNA sequence: TGTGCCAGCAGTTCTACGGGAGGGCGAAATGAGCAGTTCTTC.

In its sample, this clonotype was seen many times. In DNA, the CDR3 is TGTGCCAGCAGCCAAAGGGGAGGGACTAGCGGCTACAATGAGCAGTTCTTC. This codes for CASSQRGGTSGYNEQFF. V is TRBV4-2 and J is TRBJ2-1; 11 bases agree with TRBD2. After removal of 2 bases from V and 3 bases from J, the junction contained 6 bases not matched to a gene. CDR3 size: 17 residues. The germline gives CDR1 LGHNA, CDR2 YNFKEQ.

This clonotype has only a few counts. The chain carries TRBV10-3 and TRBJ2-2; 9 bases align to TRBD2. J was trimmed by 6 bases and V by 2 bases; bases with no gene match: 7. Germline CDR1 reads ENHRY; CDR2 reads SYGVKD. CDR3 length: 16 amino acids. In DNA, the CDR3 is TGTGCCATCAGTGAGGTAGCGGGAGAGGTCTCCGGGGAGCTGTTTTTT. Encoded protein: CAISEVAGEVSGELFF.

This clonotype appeared many times. The chain recombines TRBV5-6 with TRBJ1-2, with D possibly being TRBD1 (5 bases). There are 14 residues in the CDR3. Germline values: CDR1 SGHDT, CDR2 YYEEEE. The V end was cut by 3 bases, the J end by 3 bases, with 12 bases between. CDR3 sequence (DNA): TGTGCCAGCAGCTCTTCAGGGTTCGACTATGGCTACACCTTC. Protein product: CASSSSGFDYGYTF.

A few counts support this clonotype. V and J are TRBV12-3 or TRBV12-4 and TRBJ2-2; D gene ambiguous. The V end was cut by 9 bases, the J end by 3 bases, with 14 bases between. The CDR3 loop spans 14 amino acids. The CDR3 DNA sequence: TGTGCCAGTTCCAGCCGGGCGGACACCGGGGAGCTGTTTTTT. Translation gives CASSSRADTGELFF.

The table lists this clonotype with a few counts. CDR3 protein: CASSLAWSMGLAGGPPNGEQFF. CDR3 coding DNA: TGTGCCAGCAGCTTAGCGTGGTCTATGGGGCTAGCGGGAGGGCCGCCAAATGGTGAGCAGTTCTTC. The chain recombines TRBV7-6 with TRBJ2-1; 12 bases agree with TRBD2. Germline V gives CDR1 SGHVS, CDR2 FNYEAQ. The length of the CDR3 is 22 residues. The ends lost 0 bases at V and 9 bases at J; junction bases unmatched: 24.

This clonotype was counted a few times. V and J are TRBV28 and TRBJ2-2, with 9 bases matching TRBD2. The CDR3 sequence is 18 residues long. From germline, CDR1 is MDHEN and CDR2 SYDVKM. The V and J ends lost 3 bases and 1 base, in that order; junction bases with no gene match: 9. The CDR3 DNA sequence: TGTGCCAGCAGTTTTCCCTCTAGCGGGGAGCTGAACACCGGGGAGCTGTTTTTT. It specifies CASSFPSSGELNTGELFF.

This chain links TRBV7-7 with TRBJ2-7; tentatively, D is TRBD1 (7 bases). This CDR3 is built from 13 residues. With 2 bases removed from V and 7 bases from J, the gap between germline ends came to 12 bases. Germline lookup yields CDR1 SSHAT and CDR2 FNYEAQ (reference sequence). CDR3 in amino acids: CASSLTGAGEQYF. The DNA of the CDR3 is TGTGCCAGCAGCTTAACAGGGGCGGGGGAGCAGTACTTC.

This clonotype was seen a handful of times. The J gene is TRBJ1-5, the V gene TRBV4-1, with 7 bases lining up with TRBD1. With 0 bases clipped from V and 3 bases from J, the junction kept 2 bases outside the gene matches. The CDR3 has 15 residues. Germline-derived CDR1 and CDR2 are MGHRA and YSYEKL. Written as DNA, the CDR3 is TGCGCCAGCAGCCAAGACAGGGGGATCAATCAGCCCCAGCATTTT. Protein: CASSQDRGINQPQHF.